This T cell receptor (beta chain) came from a study of Tregs in tolerant kidney transplant recipients. To note about this clone: Its target is unknown.

Unstimulated Tregs (CD4+CD25+CD127-) and CD4+CD25- non-Tregs were sorted from PBMCs. Generated by immunoSEQ multiplex PCR, the TCRdb table keeps only in-frame clones and is missing some. The table has about 240,000 clones, about 80% seen once. The study, taken as a whole, reports: Biological reproducibility was not directly addressed, but technical replication error appeared minimal. Findings come from small patient numbers and require larger validation. The most relevant donor-specific Treg TCRbeta repertoire apparently came from expansion with activated donor B cells.

The clonotype originates from a human donor in good health. The sample taken for sequencing was CD4+ T cells from blood.

This CDR3 is CASSHGQHTSGNTIYF. The CDR3 coding sequence is TGCGCCAGCAGCCATGGACAGCATACCTCTGGAAACACCATATATTTT. The chain has TRBV5-1 and TRBJ1-3; tentatively, D is TRBD1 (6 bases). Germline CDR1 SGHRS, CDR2 YFSETQ. Trimming left V 4 bases short and J 0 bases short, with 14 bases between. The CDR3 sequence is 16 residues long.